These 20 T cell receptor beta chains were all obtained from the same sample, sequenced in a study of blood T cell repertoires in COVID-19. Only in-frame clones appear in the TCRdb table, and some are missing; sequencing was by immunoSEQ multiplex PCR. The repertoire has roughly 97,000 clones, 60% to 85% of them found once; the top ten carry 6% to 8.5%. The sample taken for sequencing was peripheral blood. Source of these receptors: a man in his sixties or seventies with acute or convalescent COVID-19.

The rearrangement joins TRBV12-5 to TRBJ1-2; D gene unclear. CDR1 and CDR2 (germline): LGHNT, FRNRAP. CDR3 length: 14 residues. Trimming pared 0 bases from V and 8 bases from J, leaving 13 bases between. The CDR3 loop is CASGLVAGGSGYTF. CDR3 DNA: TGTGCTAGTGGTTTGGTAGCAGGTGGCTCGGGCTACACCTTC.

This clone was detected a few times. Sequence at one end of the junction differs from germline and may be a read error. This sequence joins TRBV7-9 and TRBJ2-3; 7 bases fit TRBD2. Germline CDR1 SEHNR, CDR2 FQNEAQ (reference sequence). The CDR3 is made up of 13 amino acids. The CDR3 region has the DNA TGTGCCAGCAGCTTAGCCCCTTGGACTAGGCGGGCTTTT. This encodes CASSLAPWTRRAF.

The CDR3 region is CASSLMGSGNEQFF. CDR3 nucleotide sequence: TGCGCCAGCAGCTTAATGGGTAGCGGAAATGAGCAGTTCTTC. The genes are TRBV5-1 and TRBJ2-1; maybe TRBD2 (6 bases). The germline V gene has CDR1 SGHRS and CDR2 YFSETQ. Trimming took off 2 bases at V and 7 bases at J, with 13 bases between the two ends. CDR3 length: 14 amino acids.

V and J are TRBV19 and TRBJ1-1; no clear D. V gave up 5 bases and J gave up 6 bases, with 22 bases separating them. Germline CDR1 and CDR2: LNHDA and SQIVND (reference sequence). CDR3 length: 16 residues. CDR3 coding DNA: TGTGCCAGTAGTGACCTCCAGGATGGGAGAAACGCTGAAGCTTTCTTT. Translating it yields CASSDLQDGRNAEAFF.

The chain employs TRBV7-9 and TRBJ1-5; possible D gene TRBD1, 6 bases. V lost 8 bases, J lost 2 bases, and 13 bases lay in between. Germline values: CDR1 SEHNR, CDR2 FQNEAQ (reference sequence). The CDR3 contains 14 residues. The CDR3 sequence is CASGTGLRNQPQHF. Written as DNA, the CDR3 is TGTGCCAGCGGTACAGGGTTGCGCAATCAGCCCCAGCATTTT.

The chain couples TRBV19 to TRBJ1-5; D remains unclear. Germline V gives CDR1 LNHDA, CDR2 SQIVND (reference sequence). The V end lost 0 bases, the J end lost 7 bases, and 10 bases lay between the germline ends. The CDR3 extends over 14 amino acids. CDR3 amino acids: CASSIDDGEQPQHF. CDR3 nucleotide sequence: TGTGCCAGTAGTATAGACGATGGGGAGCAGCCCCAGCATTTT.

The chain has TRBV28 and TRBJ2-7, with 7 bases that match TRBD2. This CDR3 spans 15 amino acids. The V segment lost 4 bases and the J segment 7 bases; nucleotides outside the gene matches: 13. CDR1 and CDR2 (germline): MDHEN, SYDVKM. The CDR3 DNA is TGTGCCAGCAGTTCCCAGGGCCCCGTAGCGGGTGAGCAGTACTTC. This sequence encodes CASSSQGPVAGEQYF.

This chain links TRBV30 with TRBJ2-1, with D maybe TRBD1 (5 bases). CDR1 GTSNPN and CDR2 SVGIG come from the germline V gene (reference sequence). V lost 2 bases to trimming and J lost 0 bases, with 17 bases between them. This CDR3 contains 17 residues. CDR3 sequence reads: CAWSRGGVLDSYNEQFF. The DNA for the CDR3 is TGTGCCTGGAGTAGGGGTGGGGTTTTAGACTCCTACAATGAGCAGTTCTTC.

This chain joins TRBV19 and TRBJ2-3; TRBD1 is a possible D gene (5 bases). V gave up 1 base and J gave up 5 bases, with 16 bases separating them. The CDR3 covers 16 residues. Per the germline V gene, CDR1 is LNHDA and CDR2 is SQIVND (reference sequence). The CDR3 region is CASSIVVDRDVDTQYF. The CDR3 bases are TGTGCCAGTAGTATAGTAGTCGACAGAGATGTAGATACGCAGTATTTT.

The gene calls are TRBV15 and TRBJ2-7; D is uncertain. There are 12 residues in the CDR3. V gave up 0 bases and J gave up 7 bases, with 7 bases separating them. CDR1 and CDR2 from the germline V gene are LNHNV and YYDKDF (reference sequence). CDR3 nucleotide sequence: TGTGCCACCAGCAGAGAGCTCGGGGAGCAGTACGTC. The encoded protein is CATSRELGEQYV.

The chain combines TRBV6-1 with TRBJ1-1; 11 bases map to TRBD1. J was trimmed by 1 base and V by 2 bases; bases with no gene match: 15. The V gene's germline CDR1 is MNHNS and CDR2 SASEGT. The CDR3 has 20 amino acids. In DNA, the CDR3 is TGTGCCAGCAGTGAACCCTTCCTCCGGGACAGGGGGATAGCGAACACTGAAGCTTTCTTT. Protein product: CASSEPFLRDRGIANTEAFF.

The chain is built from TRBV9 and TRBJ2-3; 7 bases line up with TRBD2. CDR3 length equals 16 residues. CDR1 and CDR2 from the germline V gene are SGDLS and YYNGEE. With V trimmed by 3 bases and J by 2 bases, 9 bases remained unmatched. This CDR3 reads CASSAGVSGYTDTQYF. The CDR3 coding sequence is TGTGCCAGCAGCGCCGGTGTTAGCGGGTACACAGATACGCAGTATTTT. Supplemented by reference TRBV9 and TRBJ2-3, the full variable domain reads DSGVTQTPKHLITATGQRVTLRCSPRSGDLSVYWYQQSLDQGLQFLIQYYNGEERAKGNILERFSAQQFPDLHSELNLSSLELGDSALYFCASSAGVSGYTDTQYFGPGTRLTVL.

The chain joins TRBV6-4 to TRBJ2-7; TRBD2 aligns across 13 bases. The CDR3 runs to 17 residues. Germline values: CDR1 MRHNA, CDR2 SNTAGT. After removal of 1 base from V and 5 bases from J, the junction contained 8 bases not matched to a gene. As DNA, the CDR3 is TGTGCCAGCAGTGACTTAAGGACTAGCGGGAGTACCCACGAGCAGTACTTC. This gives the protein CASSDLRTSGSTHEQYF.

The rearrangement joins TRBV28 to TRBJ1-2, with D unresolved. Trimming removed 6 bases at V and 1 base at J, with 6 bases between. The CDR3 loop spans 12 amino acids. CDR1 is MDHEN and CDR2 is SYDVKM in the germline V gene. The CDR3 DNA sequence: TGTGCCAGCAGACGGGTTAACTATGGCTACACCTTC. Protein product: CASRRVNYGYTF.

V is TRBV7-3 and J is TRBJ2-1, with 8 nucleotides matching TRBD2. The CDR3 spans 16 residues. V gave up 5 bases and J gave up 6 bases; unmatched junction bases: 12. Germline CDR1 is SGHTA and CDR2 is FQGTGA. The CDR3 DNA follows: TGTGCCAGCAGCGCCTTCGGGACTAGGGGGGCCAATGAGCAGTTCTTC. Its protein is CASSAFGTRGANEQFF.

The chain joins TRBV10-3 to TRBJ1-1, with no clear D. Germline V gives CDR1 ENHRY, CDR2 SYGVKD. The CDR3 is made up of 13 amino acids. Trimming stripped 10 bases from V and 0 bases from J, with 12 bases between. As DNA, the CDR3 is TGTGCCAACTCGGTTTCCATGAACACTGAAGCTTTCTTT. This sequence encodes CANSVSMNTEAFF.

The V and J genes are TRBV21-1 and TRBJ2-3; TRBD1, the table's D call, was not compared with the DNA. TRBV21-1 is flagged as a pseudogene. The CDR3 spans 14 residues. The CDR3 reads CASSNQAGTDTQYF. The CDR3 DNA reads TGTGCCAGCAGCAACCAGGCTGGCACAGATACGCAGTATTTT.

This clone was observed many times. This same CDR3 is encoded by further DNA sequences in the sample. V usage is TRBV30 and J usage is TRBJ2-7; D not certain. The CDR3 consists of 13 residues. Trimming pared 0 bases from V and 3 bases from J, leaving 9 bases between. CDR1 and CDR2 (germline): GTSNPN, SVGIG (reference sequence). CDR3 coding DNA: TGTGCCTGGAGTGTATCGCTCTACTACGAGCAGTACGTC. Translated, it gives CAWSVSLYYEQYV.

A single count supports this clone. The J gene is TRBJ2-3, the V gene TRBV11-3; D gene ambiguous. This CDR3 spans 15 amino acids. Trimming left V 0 bases short and J 6 bases short, with 13 bases between. Germline V gene data show CDR1 as SGHNT and CDR2 as YENEEA. The CDR3 region is CASSLDRASADTQYF. DNA of the CDR3: TGTGCCAGCAGCTTAGATCGAGCCTCCGCTGATACGCAGTATTTT.

The gene calls are TRBV12-3 or TRBV12-4 and TRBJ1-2; 7 bases map to TRBD1. This CDR3 region has 13 residues. J gave up 6 bases and V 5 bases, and 6 bases lay outside the gene matches. Here the CDR3 DNA reads TGTGCCAGCAGTCCACAGACAGGGCATGGCTACACCTTC. Translating gives CASSPQTGHGYTF.